This entry lists 6 T cell receptor beta chains sequenced from one sample in a study of T cells after yellow fever vaccination. TCRdb reanalysed the 5' RACE reads using MiXCR and keeps one entry per CDR3 protein. This sample has approximately 260,000 distinct CDR3 sequences, with roughly 13% found just once. The source material was CD4+ T cells sorted from PBMCs, sampled 45 days after the yellow fever booster vaccination. The receptors derive from a man aged 25 to 40 who received the YFV17D yellow fever vaccine.

With respect to this clonotype: A much larger clone lies one base from this, so it may be a read error. The chain has TRBV2 and TRBJ2-3, with a weak D call TRBD2 (6 bases). V gave up 7 bases and J gave up 6 bases, with 14 bases separating them. The CDR3 covers 13 residues. Looked up from germline, CDR1 is SNHLY and CDR2 is FYNNEI. The CDR3 DNA follows: TGTGCCAGCATGGCGGGACTGGTGGATACGCAGTATTTT. This codes for CASMAGLVDTQYF.

Only a few counts were recorded for this clonotype. This rearrangement joins TRBV5-6 to TRBJ2-5; D not resolved. This CDR3 spans 15 amino acids. The V gene's germline CDR1 is SGHDT and CDR2 YYEEEE. Trimming pared 4 bases from V and 5 bases from J, leaving 18 bases between. This CDR3 reads CASSLDSNSWETQYF. In DNA, the CDR3 is TGTGCCAGCAGCCTCGATTCCAATTCCTGGGAGACCCAGTACTTC.

The chain links TRBV5-1 to TRBJ2-7; D gene unclear. There are 13 residues in the CDR3. CDR1 SGHRS and CDR2 YFSETQ come from the germline V gene. Trimming pared 7 bases from V and 9 bases from J, leaving 20 bases between. This CDR3 reads CASSYPERTPQYF. CDR3 nucleotides: TGCGCCAGCTCATACCCCGAGAGGACGCCGCAGTACTTC.

The rearrangement links TRBV4-3 to TRBJ1-2; 8 bases are shared with TRBD1. The CDR3 is made up of 17 amino acids. Trimming at V came to 4 bases and at J to 4 bases, leaving 14 bases not matched to a gene. In germline, CDR1 is LGHNA, CDR2 YSLEER. DNA of the CDR3: TGCGCCAGCAGCCCATTCAAATCGACAGGGGAGGTCTATGGCTACACCTTC. Translating it yields CASSPFKSTGEVYGYTF.

The V gene is TRBV7-9, the J gene TRBJ2-1; 9 bases are shared with TRBD2. The CDR3 is made up of 16 amino acids. Germline-derived CDR1 and CDR2 are SEHNR and FQNEAQ (reference sequence). J was trimmed by 7 bases and V by 2 bases; bases with no gene match: 9. This CDR3 reads CASSLLSGRPKNEQFF. In DNA, the CDR3 is TGTGCCAGCAGCTTATTGAGCGGGAGGCCTAAGAATGAGCAGTTCTTC.

V gene TRBV7-2 combines with J gene TRBJ1-1; TRBD1 might be the D (5 bases). Trimming pared 7 bases from V and 1 base from J, leaving 13 bases between. CDR1 SGHTA and CDR2 FQGNSA come from the germline V gene. CDR3 length: 14 residues. CDR3: CASTFRVENTEAFF. For the CDR3, the DNA is TGTGCCAGCACCTTCAGGGTTGAGAACACTGAAGCTTTCTTT.